Sequencing of this T cell receptor (beta chain) was carried out in a study of T cell responses to AZD1222 COVID-19 vaccine. This table comes from immunoSEQ multiplex PCR, and its TCRdb copy is limited to in-frame clones, with some not included. The data contain approximately 150,000 clones, approximately 91% of them singletons. Germline assignment: CDR1 MNHEY and CDR2 SMNVEV (reference sequence). V was trimmed by 11 bases and J by 6 bases, leaving 20 bases between them. The CDR3 loop spans 13 amino acids. Doses given second, at about 4 or about 12 weeks, were pooled. The TCR sequence derives from an adult who received the AZD1222 COVID-19 vaccine. Here the sequenced sample was peripheral blood, taken 28 days after the second AZD1222 dose. The chain uses TRBV27 and TRBJ2-7; a possible D gene is TRBD2 (5 bases). CDR3: CARHTLVEVEQYF. Written as DNA, the CDR3 is TGTGCCCGACATACACTAGTTGAAGTCGAGCAGTACTTC.